The sequence of this T cell receptor beta chain was determined in a study of blood T cells in healthy people across ages. The CDR3 spans 15 residues. Germline values: CDR1 SGHVS, CDR2 FQNEAQ. Then a second PCR, running about 6 to 12 cycles, was carried out with a sample-barcoded 5' primer and a J-beta primer mix. MiXCR, run by TCRdb on the 5' RACE reads, gives a single entry per CDR3 protein. The data contain approximately 800,000 distinct CDR3 sequences, roughly three fifths of them seen just once; the ten biggest clones take up roughly 25%. The specimen was blood. V is TRBV7-8 and J is TRBJ2-4; D gene ambiguous. The assigned J gene may be wrong: the sequence end matches TRBJ2-7 better. The sequence came from a man aged 40-50 years in good health. The CDR3 nucleotides read TGTGCCAGCAGCTTCCCCCTAGGCGGATCCTACGAGCAGTACTTC. Protein product: CASSFPLGGSYEQYF.